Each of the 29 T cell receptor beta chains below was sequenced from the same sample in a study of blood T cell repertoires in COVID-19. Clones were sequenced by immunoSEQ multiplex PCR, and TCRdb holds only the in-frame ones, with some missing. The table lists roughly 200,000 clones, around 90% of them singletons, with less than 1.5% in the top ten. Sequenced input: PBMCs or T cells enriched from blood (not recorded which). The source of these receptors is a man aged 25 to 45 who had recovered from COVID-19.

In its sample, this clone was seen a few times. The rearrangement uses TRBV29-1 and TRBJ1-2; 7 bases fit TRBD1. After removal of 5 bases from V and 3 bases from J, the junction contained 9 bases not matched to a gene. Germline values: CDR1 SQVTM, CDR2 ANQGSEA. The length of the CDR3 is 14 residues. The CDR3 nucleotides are TGCAGCGTTAACCTCAGGGGGAAGGACTATGGCTACACCTTC. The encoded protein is CSVNLRGKDYGYTF.

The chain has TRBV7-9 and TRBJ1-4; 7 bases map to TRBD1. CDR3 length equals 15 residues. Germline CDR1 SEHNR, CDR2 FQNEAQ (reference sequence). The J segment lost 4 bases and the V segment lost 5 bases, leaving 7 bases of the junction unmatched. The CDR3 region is CASSTRDSGNEKLFF. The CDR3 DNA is TGTGCCAGCAGCACCCGGGACAGCGGTAATGAAAAACTGTTTTTT.

The CDR3 is CASSPGTPAVYEQYF. The CDR3 bases are TGTGCCAGCAGCCCCGGGACTCCCGCCGTCTACGAGCAGTACTTC. This sequence joins TRBV6-5 and TRBJ2-7; D is perhaps TRBD2 (6 bases). Germline V gene data show CDR1 as MNHEY and CDR2 as SVGAGI. CDR3 length: 15 amino acids. Trimming left V 6 bases short and J 3 bases short, with 18 bases between.

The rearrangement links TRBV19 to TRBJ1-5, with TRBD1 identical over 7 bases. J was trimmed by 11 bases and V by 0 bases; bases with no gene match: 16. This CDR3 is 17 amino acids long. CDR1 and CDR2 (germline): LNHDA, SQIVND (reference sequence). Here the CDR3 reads CASSIETLTGLSQAQHF. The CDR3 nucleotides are TGTGCCAGTAGTATAGAGACACTGACAGGGCTATCACAAGCCCAGCATTTT.

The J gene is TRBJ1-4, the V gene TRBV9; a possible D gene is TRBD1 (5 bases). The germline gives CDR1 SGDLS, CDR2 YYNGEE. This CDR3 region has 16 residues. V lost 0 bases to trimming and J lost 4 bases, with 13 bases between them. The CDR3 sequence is CASSVGRAGGNEKLFF. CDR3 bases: TGTGCCAGCAGCGTAGGTCGCGCGGGGGGTAATGAAAAACTGTTTTTT.

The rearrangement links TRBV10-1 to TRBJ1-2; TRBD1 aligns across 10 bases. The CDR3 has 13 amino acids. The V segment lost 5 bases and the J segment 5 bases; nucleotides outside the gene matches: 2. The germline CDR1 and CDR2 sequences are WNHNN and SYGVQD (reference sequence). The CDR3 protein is CASSRQGAYGYTF. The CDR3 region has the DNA TGCGCCAGCAGTCGACAGGGGGCGTATGGCTACACCTTC.

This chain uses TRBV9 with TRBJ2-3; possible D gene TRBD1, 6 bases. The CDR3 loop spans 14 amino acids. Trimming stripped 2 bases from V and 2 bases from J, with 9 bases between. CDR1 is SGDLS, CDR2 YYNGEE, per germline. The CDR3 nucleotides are TGTGCCAGCAGCGTGACAGGATCCACAGATACGCAGTATTTT. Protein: CASSVTGSTDTQYF. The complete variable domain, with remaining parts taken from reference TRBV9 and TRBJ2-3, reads DSGVTQTPKHLITATGQRVTLRCSPRSGDLSVYWYQQSLDQGLQFLIQYYNGEERAKGNILERFSAQQFPDLHSELNLSSLELGDSALYFCASSVTGSTDTQYFGPGTRLTVL.

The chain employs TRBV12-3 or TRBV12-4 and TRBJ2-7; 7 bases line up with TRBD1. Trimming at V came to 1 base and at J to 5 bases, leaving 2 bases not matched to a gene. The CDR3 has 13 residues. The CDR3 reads CASSLVRGHEQYF. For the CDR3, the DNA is TGTGCCAGCAGTTTAGTAAGGGGGCACGAGCAGTACTTC.

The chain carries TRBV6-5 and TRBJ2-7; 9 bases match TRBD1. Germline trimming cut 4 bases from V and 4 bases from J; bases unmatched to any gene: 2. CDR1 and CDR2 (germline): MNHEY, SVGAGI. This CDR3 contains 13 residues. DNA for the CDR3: TGTGCCAGCAGTTCCGGGACAGGGTACGAGCAGTACTTC. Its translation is CASSSGTGYEQYF.

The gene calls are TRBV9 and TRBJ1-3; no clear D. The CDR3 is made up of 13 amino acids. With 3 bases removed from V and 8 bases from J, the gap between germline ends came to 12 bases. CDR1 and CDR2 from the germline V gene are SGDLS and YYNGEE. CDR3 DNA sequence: TGTGCCAGCAGCGCCAGATTGGGAGACACCATATATTTT. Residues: CASSARLGDTIYF.

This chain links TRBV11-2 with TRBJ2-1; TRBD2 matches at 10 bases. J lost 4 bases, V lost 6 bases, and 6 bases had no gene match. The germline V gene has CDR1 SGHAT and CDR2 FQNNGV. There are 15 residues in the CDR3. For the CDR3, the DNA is TGTGCCAGCAGAAATAGCGGGAGGTTTTACAATGAGCAGTTCTTC. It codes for CASRNSGRFYNEQFF.

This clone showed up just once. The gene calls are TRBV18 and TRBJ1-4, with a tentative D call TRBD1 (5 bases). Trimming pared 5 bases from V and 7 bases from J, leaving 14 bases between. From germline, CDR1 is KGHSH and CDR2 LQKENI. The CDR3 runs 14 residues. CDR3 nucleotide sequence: TGTGCCAGCTCAAAATCCCAGGGTGGTGAAAAACTGTTTTTT. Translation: CASSKSQGGEKLFF.

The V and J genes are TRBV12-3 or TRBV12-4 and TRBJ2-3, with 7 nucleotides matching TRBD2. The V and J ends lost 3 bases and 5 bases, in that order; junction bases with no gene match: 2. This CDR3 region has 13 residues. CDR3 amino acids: CASSLSSGDTQYF. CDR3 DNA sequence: TGTGCCAGCAGTTTGTCTAGCGGAGATACGCAGTATTTT.

DNA for the CDR3: TGTGCCAGCAGCCATTTTCAGGCAGGGGATGAAAAACTGTTTTTT. This gives the protein CASSHFQAGDEKLFF. The rearrangement joins TRBV3-1 (or the pseudogene TRBV3-2) to TRBJ1-4; D possibly corresponds to TRBD1 (6 bases). Per the germline V gene, CDR1 is LGHDT and CDR2 is YNNKEL (reference sequence). This CDR3 has 15 residues. Trimming took 3 bases from V and 6 from J, leaving 14 bases between them.

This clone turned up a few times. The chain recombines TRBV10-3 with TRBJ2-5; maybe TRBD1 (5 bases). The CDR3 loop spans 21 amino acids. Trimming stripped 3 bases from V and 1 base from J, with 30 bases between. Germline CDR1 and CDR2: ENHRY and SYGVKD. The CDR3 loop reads CAISDHYPWQGLSLVQETQYF. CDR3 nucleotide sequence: TGTGCCATCAGTGACCACTACCCTTGGCAGGGATTATCCCTAGTCCAAGAGACCCAGTACTTC.

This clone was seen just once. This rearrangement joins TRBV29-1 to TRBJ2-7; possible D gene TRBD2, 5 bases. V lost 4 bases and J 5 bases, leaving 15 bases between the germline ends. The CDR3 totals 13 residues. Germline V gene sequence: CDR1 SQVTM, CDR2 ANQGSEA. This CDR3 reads CSVAKGVLNEQYF. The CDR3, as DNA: TGCAGCGTTGCCAAGGGAGTGTTGAACGAGCAGTACTTC.

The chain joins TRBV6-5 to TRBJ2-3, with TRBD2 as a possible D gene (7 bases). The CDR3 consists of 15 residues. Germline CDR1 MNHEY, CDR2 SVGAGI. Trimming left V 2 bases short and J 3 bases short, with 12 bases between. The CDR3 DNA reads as TGTGCCAGCAGTTACCGGGGGGCGTCTACAGATACGCAGTATTTT. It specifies CASSYRGASTDTQYF.

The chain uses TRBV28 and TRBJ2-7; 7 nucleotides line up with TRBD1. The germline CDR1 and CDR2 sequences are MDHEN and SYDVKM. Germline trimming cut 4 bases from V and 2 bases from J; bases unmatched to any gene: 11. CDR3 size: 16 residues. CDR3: CASSSPGWQGAYEQYF. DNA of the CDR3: TGTGCCAGCAGTTCCCCGGGGTGGCAGGGGGCCTACGAGCAGTACTTC.

CDR3 in DNA: TGTGCCAGCAGCTTAGCGGGGAACTACGAGCAGTACTTC. Its protein product is CASSLAGNYEQYF. The chain recombines TRBV5-4 with TRBJ2-7, with 7 bases aligning to TRBD2. Per the germline V gene, CDR1 is SGHNT and CDR2 is YYREEE (reference sequence). V dropped 2 bases and J dropped 3; count of bases not matched to a gene: 2. The CDR3 is 13 amino acids.

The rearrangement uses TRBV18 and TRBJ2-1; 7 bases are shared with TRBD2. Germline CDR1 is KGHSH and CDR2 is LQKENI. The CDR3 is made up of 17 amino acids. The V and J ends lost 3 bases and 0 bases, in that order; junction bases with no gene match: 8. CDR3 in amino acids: CASSPSLGGSSYNEQFF. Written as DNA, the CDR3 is TGTGCCAGCTCACCTTCCCTTGGCGGGAGCTCCTACAATGAGCAGTTCTTC.

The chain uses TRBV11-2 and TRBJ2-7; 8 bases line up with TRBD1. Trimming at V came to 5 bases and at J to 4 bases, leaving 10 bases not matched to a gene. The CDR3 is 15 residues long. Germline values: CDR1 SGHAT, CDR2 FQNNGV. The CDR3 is CASSPMLDRGYEQYF. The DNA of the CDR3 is TGTGCCAGCAGCCCCATGCTCGACAGGGGTTACGAGCAGTACTTC.

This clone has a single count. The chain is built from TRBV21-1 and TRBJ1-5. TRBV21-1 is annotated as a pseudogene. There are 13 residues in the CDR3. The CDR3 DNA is TGTGCCAGCAGCACCTCAGACTATCAGCCCCAGCATTTT. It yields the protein CASSTSDYQPQHF.

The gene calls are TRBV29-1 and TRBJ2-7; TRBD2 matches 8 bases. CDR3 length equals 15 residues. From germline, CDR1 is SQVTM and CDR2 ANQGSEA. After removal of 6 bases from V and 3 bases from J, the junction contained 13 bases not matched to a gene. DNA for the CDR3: TGCAGCGTCCTAGGGGGTAGCGGGACGCTCTACGAGCAGTACTTC. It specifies CSVLGGSGTLYEQYF.

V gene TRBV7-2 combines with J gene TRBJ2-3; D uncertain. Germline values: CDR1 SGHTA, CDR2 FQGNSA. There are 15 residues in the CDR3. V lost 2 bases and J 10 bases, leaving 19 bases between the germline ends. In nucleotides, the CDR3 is TGTGCCAGCAGCTTATTTGGGTTGACAAAAGACCCGCAGTATTTT. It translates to CASSLFGLTKDPQYF.

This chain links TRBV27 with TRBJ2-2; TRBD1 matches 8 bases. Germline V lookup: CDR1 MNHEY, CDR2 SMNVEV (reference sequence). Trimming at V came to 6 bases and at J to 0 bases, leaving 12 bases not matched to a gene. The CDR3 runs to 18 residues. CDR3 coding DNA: TGTGCCAGCAGGGTAGTGGTGGGGACAGGAGCGAACACCGGGGAGCTGTTTTTT. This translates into CASRVVVGTGANTGELFF.

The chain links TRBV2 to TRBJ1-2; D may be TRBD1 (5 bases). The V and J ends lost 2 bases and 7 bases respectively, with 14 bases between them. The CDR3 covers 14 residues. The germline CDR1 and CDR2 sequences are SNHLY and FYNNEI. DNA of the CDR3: TGTGCCAGCAGTGAAAACAGGTTAATGGGTGGCTACACCTTC. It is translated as CASSENRLMGGYTF.

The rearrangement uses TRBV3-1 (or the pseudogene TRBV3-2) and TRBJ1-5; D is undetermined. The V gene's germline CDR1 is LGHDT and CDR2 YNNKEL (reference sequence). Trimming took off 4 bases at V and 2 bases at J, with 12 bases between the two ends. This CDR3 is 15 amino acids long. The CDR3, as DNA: TGTGCCAGCAGCCCCGAGGCTAGCGGCAATCAGCCCCAGCATTTT. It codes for CASSPEASGNQPQHF.

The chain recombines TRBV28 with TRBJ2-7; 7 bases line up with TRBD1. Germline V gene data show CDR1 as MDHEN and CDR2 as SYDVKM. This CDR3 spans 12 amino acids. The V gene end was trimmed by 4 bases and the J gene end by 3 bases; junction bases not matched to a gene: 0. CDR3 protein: CASSSGGYEQYF. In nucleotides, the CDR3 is TGTGCCAGCAGTTCAGGGGGCTACGAGCAGTACTTC.

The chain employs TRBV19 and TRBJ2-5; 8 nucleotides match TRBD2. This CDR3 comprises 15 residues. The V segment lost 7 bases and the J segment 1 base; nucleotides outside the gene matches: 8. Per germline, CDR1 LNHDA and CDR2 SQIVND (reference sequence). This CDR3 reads CASTARGDSQETQYF. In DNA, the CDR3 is TGTGCCAGTACGGCGCGGGGGGATTCCCAAGAGACCCAGTACTTC.